A single sample gave rise to the 8 T cell receptor beta chains below, sequenced in a study of T cell repertoires in cytomegalovirus infection. TCRdb analysed the reads with MiXCR anew, one entry per CDR3 protein. The profile shows around 100,000 distinct CDR3 sequences, more than 20% of them singletons. Sequencing was done on a sample of CD8+ T cells from PBMCs. The receptors shown here come from a human donor in good health (CMV status not recorded). Some clones in this sample may be carry-over from other donors' samples.

This clonotype was seen many times. V and J are TRBV7-9 and TRBJ2-3; 13 bases are shared with TRBD2. This CDR3 has 16 amino acids. The V and J ends lost 1 base and 5 bases, in that order; junction bases with no gene match: 3. Germline V lookup: CDR1 SEHNR, CDR2 FQNEAQ (reference sequence). This chain's CDR3 is CASSLGTSGSLDTQYF. Here the CDR3 DNA reads TGTGCCAGCAGCTTAGGGACTAGCGGGAGTTTAGATACGCAGTATTTT. The entire variable domain, with the rest obtained from reference TRBV7-9 and TRBJ2-3, is as follows: DTGVSQNPRHKITKRGQNVTFRCDPISEHNRLYWYRQTLGQGPEFLTYFQNEAQLEKSRLLSDRFSAERPKGSFSTLEIQRTEQGDSAMYLCASSLGTSGSLDTQYFGPGTRLTVL.

This clonotype was observed a handful of times. The rearrangement uses TRBV20-1 and TRBJ2-3; no reliable D call. The V and J ends lost 1 base and 1 base respectively, with 15 bases between them. Per the germline V gene, CDR1 is DFQATT and CDR2 is SNEGSKA (reference sequence). The CDR3 runs 16 residues. The chain's CDR3 is CSARGQLDLGTDTQYF. In nucleotides, the CDR3 is TGCAGTGCTAGAGGCCAACTCGATTTAGGCACAGATACGCAGTATTTT.

In this sample, this clonotype turned up many times. This sequence joins TRBV6-5 and TRBJ2-7, with 13 bases fitting TRBD2. Germline loops: CDR1 MNHEY, CDR2 SVGAGI. The CDR3 length is 17 residues. J was trimmed by 2 bases and V by 5 bases; bases with no gene match: 9. The CDR3 loop reads CASSALGTSGNPYEQYF. CDR3 bases: TGTGCCAGCAGTGCCCTTGGGACTAGCGGGAACCCCTACGAGCAGTACTTC.

V usage is TRBV6-2 or TRBV6-3 and J usage is TRBJ1-6; D not resolved. The CDR3 has 17 amino acids. With 6 bases removed from V and 1 base from J, the gap between germline ends came to 16 bases. From germline, CDR1 is MNHEY and CDR2 SVGEGT. CDR3 DNA: TGTGCCAGCAGCCCCCTCGCCGGGATATCCTATAATTCACCCCTCCACTTT. Protein: CASSPLAGISYNSPLHF.

This clonotype occurred a few times. V gene TRBV7-3 combines with J gene TRBJ2-1; no firm D call. The CDR3 consists of 16 residues. CDR1 is SGHTA and CDR2 is FQGTGA in the germline V gene. Trimming took 0 bases from V and 2 from J, leaving 11 bases between them. The CDR3 DNA is TGTGCCAGCAGCTTAACGGTAGGGTCGGCCTACAATGAGCAGTTCTTC. Its protein product is CASSLTVGSAYNEQFF. The full variable domain, rest sourced from reference TRBV7-3 and TRBJ2-1, is GAGVSQTPSNKVTEKGKYVELRCDPISGHTALYWYRQSLGQGPEFLIYFQGTGAADDSGLPNDRFFAVRPEGSVSTLKIQRTERGDSAVYLCASSLTVGSAYNEQFFGPGTRLTVL.

The chain uses TRBV20-1 and TRBJ2-1; 13 bases are shared with TRBD2. The V segment lost 6 bases and the J segment 7 bases; nucleotides outside the gene matches: 12. The germline V gene has CDR1 DFQATT and CDR2 SNEGSKA (reference sequence). This CDR3 region has 16 residues. The CDR3 nucleotides are TGCAGTGCCCTCCGACTAGCGGGGGGAGCTAGGAATGAGCAGTTCTTC. Its protein is CSALRLAGGARNEQFF.

This clonotype was seen only a few times. In DNA, the CDR3 is TGCGCCAGCAGCCAAGATTATCAACCGATTGGGACCAATGAGCAGTTCTTC. Encoded protein: CASSQDYQPIGTNEQFF. The chain joins TRBV4-3 to TRBJ2-1, with D perhaps matching TRBD1 or TRBD2 (5 bases each). V was pared by 0 bases and J by 6 bases, with 18 bases between. The CDR3 extends over 17 amino acids. Germline V CDR1 and CDR2: LGHNA, YSLEER.

This chain uses TRBV7-3 with TRBJ2-5, with TRBD1 as a possible D gene (5 bases). Trimming left V 5 bases short and J 2 bases short, with 15 bases between. Germline-derived CDR1 and CDR2 are SGHTA and FQGTGA. The CDR3 length is 15 residues. The CDR3 region is CASSPGHRPQETQYF. Here the CDR3 DNA reads TGTGCCAGCAGCCCCGGGCACAGGCCACAAGAGACCCAGTACTTC.